The 11 T cell receptor beta chains below all came from one sample that was sequenced in a study of monozygotic twins with inflammatory bowel disease. No DNA is given; TCRdb re-called the 5' RACE reads and lists each CDR3 protein once. Here the sample table reports 110,000 to 150,000 distinct CDR3 sequences. Sample: blood. The receptor set was obtained from a human donor with ulcerative colitis or Crohn's disease, or a healthy co-twin of an affected twin (not recorded which).

This chain joins TRBV19 and TRBJ1-1; absent DNA, TCRdb's TRBD1 call cannot be checked. The CDR3 is 16 residues long. CDR1 and CDR2 (germline): LNHDA, SQIVND (reference sequence). This CDR3 is CASSIKGDRANTEAFF.

This CDR3 reads CASSPRTSGRQDTQYF. This sequence joins TRBV7-9 and TRBJ2-3; TCRdb gives TRBD2 as the D gene, but with no DNA this cannot be confirmed. The CDR3 runs to 16 residues. CDR1 SEHNR and CDR2 FQNEAQ come from the germline V gene (reference sequence).

The chain is built from TRBV6-5 and TRBJ2-5; TCRdb outputs TRBD1, but without DNA this stays unchecked. The CDR3 has 17 residues. Germline-derived CDR1 and CDR2 are MNHEY and SVGAGI. The CDR3 loop reads CASSYWGSGDRGETQYF.

The chain combines TRBV21-1 with TRBJ2-7; TCRdb lists TRBD2, though no DNA is available to test this call. TRBV21-1 is flagged as a pseudogene. CDR3 length equals 13 residues. The CDR3 sequence is CASSKEGGIEQYF.

V usage is TRBV30 and J usage is TRBJ2-1; the D call from TCRdb, TRBD2, cannot be confirmed without DNA. The germline V gene encodes CDR1 GTSNPN and CDR2 SVGIG (reference sequence). The CDR3 totals 14 residues. This CDR3 reads CAWSVTSGSNEQFF. The complete variable domain, with remaining parts taken from reference TRBV30 and TRBJ2-1, reads SQTIHQWPATLVQPVGSPLSLECTVEGTSNPNLYWYRQAAGRGLQLLFYSVGIGQISSEVPQNLSASRPQDRQFILSSKKLLLSDSGFYLCAWSVTSGSNEQFFGPGTRLTVL.

This chain connects TRBV3-1 to TRBJ1-3. CDR3 length: 17 amino acids. CDR1 LGHDT and CDR2 YNNKEL come from the germline V gene (reference sequence). The chain's CDR3 is CASSQDLIGGVVNTIYF.

The chain has TRBV5-1 and TRBJ2-1. This CDR3 is built from 14 residues. Germline-derived CDR1 and CDR2 are SGHRS and YFSETQ. The CDR3 protein is CASSSMSSYNEQFF.

This chain uses TRBV20-1 with TRBJ2-3; with no DNA, the TCRdb D assignment of TRBD2 cannot be verified. This CDR3 spans 16 amino acids. Germline CDR1 DFQATT, CDR2 SNEGSKA (reference sequence). The CDR3 loop is CSAGPGLAGATDTQYF.

The V call is TRBV12-3 or TRBV12-4, the J call TRBJ2-2. The CDR3 is 14 residues long. The CDR3 sequence: CATVRIVNTGELFF.

This rearrangement joins TRBV28 to TRBJ1-3. Germline V gives CDR1 MDHEN, CDR2 SYDVKM. The CDR3 is 12 amino acids. CDR3: CASRNSGNTIYF.

This chain's CDR3 is CASSLSGQGGGYTF. This chain connects TRBV7-2 to TRBJ1-2; TCRdb proposes TRBD1, but this gene call is untestable without DNA. This CDR3 has 14 residues. Germline CDR1 SGHTA, CDR2 FQGNSA.